This TCR beta chain was identified during a study of T cell clones after liver transplantation. About this clone: Its antigen remains unidentified.

CDR3 length equals 16 residues. The V end was cut by 8 bases, the J end by 3 bases, with 19 bases between. Germline V lookup: CDR1 SGHNT, CDR2 YENEEA. Assay: immunoSEQ multiplex PCR; the TCRdb copy retains only in-frame clones and omits some. Found here are tens of thousands of clones, 80% to 95% of them singletons; the top ten hold approximately 0.96%. Study-wide findings and caveats: Small, mixed patient groups and varying post-transplant times limit these conclusions. Migration into the graft, not deletion, may explain lost graft donor-reactive T cells.

Sorting of unstimulated PBMCs yielded separate CD3+CD4+ and CD3+CD8+ fractions. The chain carries TRBV11-3 and TRBJ2-2; perhaps TRBD2 as D (5 bases). The starting material was CD4+ T cells from blood, obtained about 25 months after liver transplant. This TCR was recovered from a human patient who received a liver transplant. Certain T cells may be donor cells from the graft. For the CDR3, the DNA is TGTGCCAGCGGAATGGTTATAGCGCCTGACACCGGGGAGCTGTTTTTT. Protein product: CASGMVIAPDTGELFF.